The clone carrying this TCR beta chain was recorded once. Its antigen is unidentified. CDR1 is MNHNS and CDR2 is SASEGT in the germline V gene. The CDR3 extends over 13 amino acids. The sample is drawn from a study of CD8+ T cells in alopecia areata. Study summary: For 6 to 18 months, tofacitinib was taken, and 6 months off drug followed. Scoring treated patients' severity relied on the percentage of scalp area affected.

Treatment specified: oral pan-JAK inhibitor, 5-10 mg twice daily. Researchers took lesional scalp punch biopsies and peripheral blood from people who were alopecia areata patients. The study, taken as a whole, reports: Many expanded lesional clones persisted in scalp and blood during tofacitinib treatment.

Once RNA had been extracted, it was reverse transcribed into cDNA to act as the sequencing template. Clones were sequenced by immunoSEQ multiplex PCR, and TCRdb holds only the in-frame ones, with some missing. The repertoire includes 200,000 to 250,000 clones, roughly three fifths of them detected once, and roughly 1.2% sits in the top ten. This sequence originates from a human donor with alopecia areata. The chain recombines TRBV6-1 with TRBJ1-2; 8 nucleotides agree with TRBD1. The sequenced sample was CD4+ T cells sorted from blood, obtained at approximately week 42, from a patient treated with tofacitinib. Here the CDR3 DNA reads TGTGCTACCGGGCAAGGACAGGGTCTTCGCTACACCTTC. It yields the protein CATGQGQGLRYTF.